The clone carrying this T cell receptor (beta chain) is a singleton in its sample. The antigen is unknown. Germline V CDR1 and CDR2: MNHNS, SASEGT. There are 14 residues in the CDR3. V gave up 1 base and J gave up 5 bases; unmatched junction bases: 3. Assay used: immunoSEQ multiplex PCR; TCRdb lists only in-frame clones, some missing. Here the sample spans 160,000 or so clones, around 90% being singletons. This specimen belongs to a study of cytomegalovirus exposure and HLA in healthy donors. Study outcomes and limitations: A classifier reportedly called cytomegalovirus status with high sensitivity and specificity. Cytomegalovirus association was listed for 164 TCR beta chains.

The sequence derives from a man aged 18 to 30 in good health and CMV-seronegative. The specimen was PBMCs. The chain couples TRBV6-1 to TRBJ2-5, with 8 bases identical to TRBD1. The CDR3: CASSEGYRGETQYF. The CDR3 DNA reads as TGTGCCAGCAGTGAAGGCTACAGGGGGGAGACCCAGTACTTC.